The 3 T cell receptor beta chains presented below share a single source sample, sequenced in a study of a mutant IDH1 vaccine in newly diagnosed glioma. Generated by immunoSEQ multiplex PCR, the TCRdb table keeps only in-frame clones and is missing some. The table lists roughly 38,000 clones, roughly nine tenths of them singletons. These receptors' antigens are unknown. Described time point: week 35, safety follow-up. Mutant IDH1 20-mer peptide, at 300 ug, made up each vaccine dose, with topical imiquimod. The sequences come from PBMCs, collected from a glioma patient whose treatment included an IDH1 peptide vaccine. All receptors derive from a middle-aged man with glioma.

Here the CDR3 reads CASSLGGLAGVDEQYF. CDR3 nucleotide sequence: TGTGCCAGCAGCTTAGGTGGGCTAGCGGGAGTCGACGAGCAGTACTTC. The chain recombines TRBV11-2 with TRBJ2-7, with 10 bases identical to TRBD2. V was clipped by 1 base and J by 5 bases; unmatched bases: 8. CDR3 length: 16 amino acids. The germline V gene encodes CDR1 SGHAT and CDR2 FQNNGV. Supplemented by reference TRBV11-2 and TRBJ2-7, the full variable domain reads EAGVAQSPRYKIIEKRQSVAFWCNPISGHATLYWYQQILGQGPKLLIQFQNNGVVDDSQLPKDRFSAERLKGVDSTLKIQPAKLEDSAVYLCASSLGGLAGVDEQYFGPGTRLTVT.

The chain combines TRBV20-1 with TRBJ2-1, with D maybe TRBD2 (6 bases). The CDR3 runs 10 residues. CDR1 is DFQATT, CDR2 SNEGSKA, per germline (reference sequence). V dropped 8 bases and J dropped 7 bases, with 9 bases sitting between them. CDR3 amino acids: CSPRGNEQFF. The DNA for the CDR3 is TGCAGTCCCCGGGGGAATGAGCAGTTCTTC.

The J gene is TRBJ2-4, the V gene TRBV2; D might be TRBD1 or TRBD2, each matching 5 bases. Looked up from germline, CDR1 is SNHLY and CDR2 is FYNNEI. The ends were cut back, 7 bases at V and 1 base at J, with 8 bases in the middle. This CDR3 is built from 13 residues. The CDR3 DNA sequence: TGTGCCAGCACGTGGGGGGCCAAAAACATTCAGTACTTC. This translates into CASTWGAKNIQYF.